This T cell receptor beta chain was identified in a study of blood T cell repertoires in COVID-19. As for the study in general: The United States, Italy and Spain were the sources of the acute and convalescent COVID-19 samples. The analysed material was cDNA or gDNA that came from T cells, B-cell-depleted T cells, or PBMCs.

In germline, CDR1 is SGHNT, CDR2 YENEEA. The V gene end was trimmed by 1 base and the J gene end by 0 bases; junction bases not matched to a gene: 15. CDR3 length: 20 amino acids. As processed by the authors: Amplification of reference gene primers was used by the study to estimate nucleated cell counts. Sequenced by immunoSEQ multiplex PCR; TCRdb stores in-frame clones only, minus some. V, J and clone size are those of that table, while D and trimming were read from the DNA. The sample lists 50,000 to 65,000 clones; approximately 91% were seen once. Sample: peripheral blood. This TCR derives from a man aged 45-60 years with active COVID-19. V gene TRBV11-3 combines with J gene TRBJ1-2; 9 nucleotides match TRBD1. CDR3 region: CASSLALPRDREGANYGYTF. The DNA for the CDR3 is TGTGCCAGCAGCTTAGCCCTCCCCCGGGACAGGGAAGGGGCTAACTATGGCTACACCTTC.